These 14 T cell receptor beta chains were all obtained from the same sample, sequenced in a study of blood T cell repertoires in COVID-19. Sequencing was performed with immunoSEQ multiplex PCR; in TCRdb, only in-frame clones are kept and a portion is missing. In the table there are about 440,000 clones, around 89% of which are singletons. The sequenced sample consisted of peripheral blood. The receptors were sampled from a woman between 25 and 40 years old with acute or convalescent COVID-19.

V gene TRBV20-1 combines with J gene TRBJ2-1; possibly TRBD1 for D (6 bases). Between the trimmed V and J ends, which lost 3 bases and 4 bases, there was a span of 16 bases. This CDR3 comprises 15 residues. Looked up from germline, CDR1 is DFQATT and CDR2 is SNEGSKA (reference sequence). The CDR3 coding sequence is TGCAGTGCTAGTGGGTCACAGGGAAGGTACAATGAGCAGTTCTTC. It translates to CSASGSQGRYNEQFF.

V usage is TRBV29-1 and J usage is TRBJ2-7, with D possibly being TRBD2 (5 bases). The CDR3 is made up of 11 amino acids. Germline assignment: CDR1 SQVTM and CDR2 ANQGSEA. V dropped 3 bases and J dropped 3 bases, with 6 bases sitting between them. The CDR3 DNA reads as TGCAGCGTTGAGAGGGACTACGAGCAGTACTTC. It is translated as CSVERDYEQYF.

The chain joins TRBV28 to TRBJ2-1, with TRBD2 matching over 7 bases. The CDR3 runs 16 residues. V was pared by 3 bases and J by 9 bases, with 14 bases of the junction left unmatched. Per germline, CDR1 MDHEN and CDR2 SYDVKM. The CDR3: CASSFGIEQWGGEQFF. The CDR3 nucleotides are TGTGCCAGCAGTTTTGGTATTGAGCAGTGGGGGGGTGAGCAGTTCTTC.

The genes are TRBV5-5 and TRBJ2-7; no clear D gene. V shed 3 bases and J shed 2 bases, with 9 bases lying between them. The germline V gene encodes CDR1 SGHKS and CDR2 YYEKEE (reference sequence). The CDR3 totals 13 residues. CDR3 sequence (DNA): TGTGCCAGCAGCTCGGTATCTGCCTACGAGCAGTACTTC. It codes for CASSSVSAYEQYF.

J is TRBJ1-1 and V is TRBV28, with TRBD1 matching 8 bases. This CDR3 spans 16 amino acids. CDR1 MDHEN and CDR2 SYDVKM come from the germline V gene. Trimming removed 2 bases from V and 5 bases from J; junction bases left unmatched: 10. CDR3 sequence reads: CASSLLSGGSRTEAFF. CDR3 bases: TGTGCCAGCAGTTTACTGTCAGGGGGCTCTAGGACTGAAGCTTTCTTT. Looking up the rest from reference TRBV28 and TRBJ1-1 gives the full variable domain: DVKVTQSSRYLVKRTGEKVFLECVQDMDHENMFWYRQDPGLGLRLIYFSYDVKMKEKGDIPEGYSVSREKKERFSLILESASTNQTSMYLCASSLLSGGSRTEAFFGQGTRLTVV.

This rearrangement joins TRBV7-3 to TRBJ1-2; a weak D match, TRBD1 (6 bases). The CDR3 spans 13 residues. CDR1 and CDR2 from the germline V gene are SGHTA and FQGTGA. Trimming cost V 5 bases and J 8 bases, with 15 bases left between them. CDR3 in amino acids: CASSEQPGGGYTF. The CDR3 bases are TGTGCCAGCAGCGAACAGCCGGGGGGCGGCTACACCTTC.

The genes are TRBV13 and TRBJ2-7; TRBD2 matches at 7 bases. The CDR3 loop spans 15 amino acids. V was pared by 5 bases and J by 6 bases, with 13 bases of the junction left unmatched. CDR1 PRHDT and CDR2 FYEKMQ come from the germline V gene (reference sequence). CDR3 bases: TGTGCCAGCAGCCTAAGACGTCGGGGGGAGGGCGAGCAGTACTTC. Amino acid sequence: CASSLRRRGEGEQYF.

This chain links TRBV5-1 with TRBJ1-1, with D perhaps matching TRBD1 (5 bases). This CDR3 is 15 amino acids long. V lost 0 bases to trimming and J lost 5 bases, with 14 bases between them. Germline-derived CDR1 and CDR2 are SGHRS and YFSETQ. The DNA for the CDR3 is TGCGCCAGCAGCTTGGCCTCGAAGGGGTATACTGAAGCTTTCTTT. It encodes CASSLASKGYTEAFF. Complete variable domain (other parts from reference TRBV5-1 and TRBJ1-1): KAGVTQTPRYLIKTRGQQVTLSCSPISGHRSVSWYQQTPGQGLQFLFEYFSETQRNKGNFPGRFSGRQFSNSRSEMNVSTLELGDSALYLCASSLASKGYTEAFFGQGTRLTVV.

The V call is TRBV6-6, the J call TRBJ1-1, with TRBD1 identical over 10 bases. Germline CDR1 is MNHNY and CDR2 is SVGAGI (reference sequence). Trimming at V came to 5 bases and at J to 0 bases, leaving 3 bases not matched to a gene. CDR3 size: 15 residues. The CDR3 here is CASSIGQGVNTEAFF. DNA of the CDR3: TGTGCCAGCAGTATAGGACAGGGGGTGAACACTGAAGCTTTCTTT.

As for this clone: One end of the junction fails to match germline, which may point to a read error. J is TRBJ2-1 and V is TRBV3-1 (or the pseudogene TRBV3-2); D gene uncertain. This CDR3 comprises 15 residues. Germline CDR1 and CDR2: LGHDT and YNNKEL (reference sequence). The CDR3 loop reads CASSEEQTKNNEQFF. As DNA, the CDR3 is TGTGCCAGCAGCGAAGAACAAACTAAGAACAATGAGCAGTTCTTC.

The chain has TRBV10-3 and TRBJ2-7, with 9 bases lining up with TRBD1. The germline V gene has CDR1 ENHRY and CDR2 SYGVKD. CDR3 length: 15 amino acids. V shed 3 bases, J shed 4 bases, and the junction held 7 bases outside the gene matches. CDR3: CAISDPGTGLYEQYF. CDR3 in DNA: TGTGCCATCAGTGACCCCGGGACAGGGTTATACGAGCAGTACTTC.

The gene calls are TRBV5-6 and TRBJ2-1, with D unclear. The germline gives CDR1 SGHDT, CDR2 YYEEEE. The CDR3 runs 14 residues. Deletions cut 2 bases from V and 4 bases from J, with 10 bases between. The CDR3 DNA reads TGTGCCAGCAGCTTTTTTTTAGCTTACAATGAGCAGTTCTTC. Protein product: CASSFFLAYNEQFF. Full variable domain (remainder filled in from reference TRBV5-6 and TRBJ2-1): DAGVTQSPTHLIKTRGQQVTLRCSPKSGHDTVSWYQQALGQGPQFIFQYYEEEERQRGNFPDRFSGHQFPNYSSELNVNALLLGDSALYLCASSFFLAYNEQFFGPGTRLTVL.

This rearrangement joins TRBV2 to TRBJ2-1, with D hard to call. The length of the CDR3 is 11 residues. Between the trimmed V and J ends, which lost 2 bases and 12 bases, there was a span of 8 bases. Germline CDR1 and CDR2: SNHLY and FYNNEI. The chain's CDR3 is CASSERFRQFF. Here the CDR3 DNA reads TGTGCCAGCAGTGAACGTTTTCGGCAGTTCTTC.

This chain links TRBV3-1 (or the pseudogene TRBV3-2) with TRBJ2-1; 13 bases are a match to TRBD2. The junction had 4 bases not matched to a gene; V was cut back by 4 bases and J by 7 bases. Germline-derived CDR1 and CDR2 are LGHDT and YNNKEL (reference sequence). This CDR3 has 15 amino acids. CDR3 amino acids: CASSRTSGGGNEQFF. CDR3 coding DNA: TGTGCCAGCAGCCGGACTAGCGGGGGAGGAAATGAGCAGTTCTTC.